These T cell receptor beta chains were read from a single sample in a study of cytomegalovirus exposure and HLA in healthy donors. Clones were read by immunoSEQ multiplex PCR, and TCRdb kept only the in-frame ones, dropping some. The sample consists of about 200,000 clones, 65% to 85% of them appearing once. Sequencing was carried out using PBMCs. Every receptor here comes from a man aged 50 to 60 in good health and CMV-seronegative. The CDR3 runs from the conserved cysteine through the conserved F or W.

J	V	CDR3
TRBJ1-5	TRBV5-6	CASSLGRSRPQHF
TRBJ2-7	TRBV19	CASSIAGTGDYEQYF
TRBJ2-2	TRBV5-1	CATQVGPRVTGELFF
TRBJ1-2	TRBV5-6	CASSLVANYGYTF
TRBJ2-5	TRBV10-3	CAISESPGQRETQYF
TRBJ1-3	TRBV28	CASKSQTGSGNTIYF
TRBJ2-2	TRBV13	CASSPLGLAENTGELFF
TRBJ2-7	TRBV6-6	CASSYETSRAYEQYF
TRBJ2-7	TRBV4-1	CASSHSDRGEYEQYF
TRBJ2-2	TRBV11-2	CASSLDVPGELFF
TRBJ2-2	TRBV11-1	CASRGGLTGELFF
TRBJ1-2	TRBV18	CASSPLANYGYTF
TRBJ2-7	TRBV5-1	CASSPWTGISYEQYF
TRBJ2-1	TRBV11-1	CASSLGLAEGNEQFF
TRBJ2-3	TRBV4-1	CASSQEARTDTQYF
TRBJ2-7	TRBV6-1	CASSEGTGITLYF
TRBJ2-7	TRBV6-1	CAVTALAGTSYEQYF
TRBJ2-5	TRBV9	CASSASDRGGETQYF
TRBJ2-7	TRBV6-6	CASSPRNSGDEQYF
TRBJ1-1	TRBV5-6	CASSWGTGAANTEAFF
TRBJ2-3	TRBV7-9	CASSYRGGGTVSGTDTQYF
TRBJ2-7	TRBV4-1	CASSQDPFWGLVYEQYF
TRBJ2-1	TRBV28	CASSRLAGGTYNEQFF
TRBJ1-2	TRBV7-9	CASSLAADYGYTF
TRBJ2-2	TRBV13	CASSLGQGTNTGELFF
TRBJ1-5	TRBV30	CAWSPRPSNQPQHF
TRBJ2-7	TRBV13	CASSLRTGSVYEQYF
TRBJ1-1	TRBV7-2	CASSLVGAGGGTEAFF